This TCR beta chain emerged from a study of cytomegalovirus exposure and HLA in healthy donors. Primers for the PCR totalled 60 Vbeta and 13 Jbeta. Method: immunoSEQ multiplex PCR; TCRdb's copy keeps in-frame clones and lacks some. The table has about 80,000 clones, over 75% seen once. As for this clone: Its antigen is unknown.

Study-level points and caveats: Under in vitro conditions, a few CMV-associated chains were confirmed as specific for CMV antigens. Per a prior analysis, the majority of TCR beta V segments were productive roughly 87% or roughly 30% of the time.

The V and J ends lost 3 bases and 5 bases respectively, with 13 bases between them. Germline loops: CDR1 SNHLY, CDR2 FYNNEI. The length of the CDR3 is 15 residues. The origin of this receptor is a man aged 45-60 years in good health and CMV-seronegative. Material for sequencing was PBMCs. This chain links TRBV2 with TRBJ2-2; tentative D call: TRBD1 (5 bases). CDR3 nucleotides: TGTGCCAGCAGTGATAGGGGTCCCGTTACCGGGGAGCTGTTTTTT. Translated, it gives CASSDRGPVTGELFF.